This T cell receptor (beta chain) originates from a study of blood T cell repertoires in COVID-19. Study summary: Sample material is recorded as cDNA or gDNA derived from T cells, B-cell-depleted T cells, or PBMCs.

In germline, CDR1 is MGHDK, CDR2 SYGVNS. The CDR3 contains 15 residues. The junction had 4 bases not matched to a gene; V was cut back by 4 bases and J by 7 bases. Authors' methods: It was from reference gene primer amplification that nucleated cell counts were estimated. The repertoire was sequenced with immunoSEQ multiplex PCR; TCRdb's copy has only in-frame clones and lacks some. The V and J calls and clone size were taken over from that table, and D and trimming were inferred from the DNA. The sample records some 100,000 clones, approximately 92% being singletons. This receptor was obtained from a woman aged 80 or over with active COVID-19. The gene calls are TRBV25-1 and TRBJ1-6; 10 bases map to TRBD1. The sample consisted of peripheral blood. Here the CDR3 reads CASSGETGGNSPLHF. In nucleotides, the CDR3 is TGTGCCAGCAGTGGGGAGACAGGGGGCAATTCACCCCTCCACTTT.